The clone carrying this T cell receptor (beta chain) has a count of ten or more. Its antigen is currently unknown. Researchers made TCR cDNA using 5'RACE template switching, and this step added a universal primer site and UMIs. TCRdb called the 5' RACE reads again in MiXCR, with one record for every CDR3 protein. The data show over 100,000 distinct CDR3 sequences, 7% to 8.5% seen once. This sample was included in a study of T cells after yellow fever vaccination. Study-wide results and caveats: Most clones from primary vaccination resurfaced after the booster (approximately 97% CD4, approximately 88% CD8). A small share of clonotypes appeared in both CD4 and CD8 compartments. Weaker overall was a secondary response that nonetheless peaked faster, on day 5 versus 15.

Trimming left V 5 bases short and J 2 bases short, with 10 bases between. CDR3 size: 14 residues. Looked up from germline, CDR1 is MNHEY and CDR2 is SVGEGT. This sequence joins TRBV6-2 or TRBV6-3 and TRBJ2-1, with no clear D. The receptor comes from a man under 40 who received the YFV17D yellow fever vaccine. The input for sequencing was CD8+ T cells sorted from PBMCs, taken 45 days after the yellow fever booster vaccination. The CDR3 here is CASSTGSAYNEQFF. CDR3 nucleotides: TGTGCCAGCAGTACCGGGTCTGCCTACAATGAGCAGTTCTTC.